This T cell receptor beta chain derives from a study of shared clonotypes between healthy human individuals. All of the donors resided in Nashville, Tennessee, and each was a Caucasian adult. V lost 5 bases to trimming and J lost 4 bases, with 11 bases between them. There are 13 residues in the CDR3. Germline-derived CDR1 and CDR2 are LGHNA and YNFKEQ. The table lists this clone with a few counts. TCRdb's table, derived via immunoSEQ multiplex PCR, lists solely in-frame clones and lacks some. In the table there are a few hundred thousand clones, almost 97% of which are singletons. Sequenced: naive CD4+ T cells sorted from blood. Described subset: CD45RA+ positively selected. The sequence came from a woman in her twenties or thirties in good health. The rearrangement uses TRBV4-2 and TRBJ1-2; possible D gene TRBD1, 6 bases. As DNA, the CDR3 is TGTGCCAGCAGCATGGACAGCAGCTATGGCTACACCTTC. Protein: CASSMDSSYGYTF.